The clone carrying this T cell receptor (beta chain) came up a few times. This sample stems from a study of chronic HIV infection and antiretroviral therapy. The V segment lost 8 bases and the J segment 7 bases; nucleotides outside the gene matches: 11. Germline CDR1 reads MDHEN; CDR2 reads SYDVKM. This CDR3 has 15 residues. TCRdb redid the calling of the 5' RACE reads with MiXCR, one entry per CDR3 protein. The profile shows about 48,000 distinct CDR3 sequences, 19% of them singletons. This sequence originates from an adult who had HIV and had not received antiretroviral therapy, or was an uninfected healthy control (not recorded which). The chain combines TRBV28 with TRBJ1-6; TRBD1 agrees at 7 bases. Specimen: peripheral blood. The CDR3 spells CASFPGQAKNSPLHF. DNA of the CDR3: TGTGCCAGCTTTCCCGGACAGGCGAAGAATTCACCCCTCCACTTT.